The 13 T cell receptor beta chains below come from one sample, sequenced in a study of T cells expressing NK-cell markers. TCRdb re-called the 5' RACE reads; every CDR3 protein appears as one record, without DNA. The listing records approximately 460,000 distinct CDR3 sequences. The sequenced sample consisted of blood T cells: a sorted CD56 or NKG2C T cell subset, CD4+ or CD8+ T cells, or bulk PBMC T cells (not recorded which). The source of these receptors is a woman aged 18-70 years in good health.

The CDR3 protein is CASSFARLGGSYNSPLHF. The gene calls are TRBV5-6 and TRBJ1-6; lacking DNA, the TRBD1 call made by TCRdb goes unchecked. The CDR3 runs 18 residues. Germline V gives CDR1 SGHDT, CDR2 YYEEEE.

This chain joins TRBV6-5 and TRBJ1-1; TCRdb calls TRBD1, which cannot be checked without DNA. The CDR3 contains 15 residues. Germline V gene data show CDR1 as MNHEY and CDR2 as SVGAGI. This CDR3 reads CASSYLRPDRRGAFF.

The chain recombines TRBV11-2 with TRBJ2-3; as DNA is missing, the TRBD2 call by TCRdb cannot be tested. Germline assignment: CDR1 SGHAT and CDR2 FQNNGV. This CDR3 has 15 amino acids. The CDR3 sequence is CASSLLGGAGDTQYF.

This chain links TRBV12-3 or TRBV12-4 with TRBJ1-1; TCRdb reports TRBD1, a call that lacks DNA to check it against. CDR3 size: 15 residues. The CDR3 spells CASSQTGYANTEAFF.

The chain employs TRBV14 and TRBJ2-7; no DNA is available, so the TRBD1 call from TCRdb remains unchecked. The CDR3 spans 16 residues. The germline CDR1 and CDR2 sequences are SGHDN and FVKESK. CDR3 protein: CASSQVGTGDSYEQYF.

This chain links TRBV7-2 with TRBJ1-1. This CDR3 has 13 residues. Germline V lookup: CDR1 SGHTA, CDR2 FQGNSA. This CDR3 is CASSLYWNTEAFF.

This chain connects TRBV7-9 to TRBJ2-4. Germline V gene sequence: CDR1 SEHNR, CDR2 FQNEAQ (reference sequence). The CDR3 consists of 13 residues. This chain's CDR3 is CASSLGGRNIQYF.

V is TRBV20-1 and J is TRBJ2-3; the D gene TCRdb calls, TRBD2, cannot be checked with no DNA. The CDR3 is 15 residues long. Germline V gene data show CDR1 as DFQATT and CDR2 as SNEGSKA (reference sequence). CDR3 residues: CSAVGLAVNTDTQYF.

This sequence joins TRBV28 and TRBJ2-1; TCRdb gives TRBD2 as the D gene, but with no DNA this cannot be confirmed. The length of the CDR3 is 14 residues. CDR1 and CDR2 from the germline V gene are MDHEN and SYDVKM. The CDR3 loop reads CASPIPSGRHEQFF. The variable domain in full, completed from reference TRBV28 and TRBJ2-1, reads DVKVTQSSRYLVKRTGEKVFLECVQDMDHENMFWYRQDPGLGLRLIYFSYDVKMKEKGDIPEGYSVSREKKERFSLILESASTNQTSMYLCASPIPSGRHEQFFGPGTRLTVL.

V is TRBV5-1 and J is TRBJ1-1; TCRdb proposes TRBD1, but this gene call is untestable without DNA. The germline gives CDR1 SGHRS, CDR2 YFSETQ. The CDR3 is 14 residues long. The CDR3 sequence: CASSPGVMATEAFF. The full variable domain, its missing parts supplied by reference TRBV5-1 and TRBJ1-1, is KAGVTQTPRYLIKTRGQQVTLSCSPISGHRSVSWYQQTPGQGLQFLFEYFSETQRNKGNFPGRFSGRQFSNSRSEMNVSTLELGDSALYLCASSPGVMATEAFFGQGTRLTVV.

V gene TRBV5-1 combines with J gene TRBJ1-1. CDR1 SGHRS and CDR2 YFSETQ come from the germline V gene. The length of the CDR3 is 15 residues. CDR3 region: CASSLPQGVNTEAFF. Complete variable domain (other parts from reference TRBV5-1 and TRBJ1-1): KAGVTQTPRYLIKTRGQQVTLSCSPISGHRSVSWYQQTPGQGLQFLFEYFSETQRNKGNFPGRFSGRQFSNSRSEMNVSTLELGDSALYLCASSLPQGVNTEAFFGQGTRLTVV.

The chain links TRBV5-1 to TRBJ1-3; there is no DNA to check the TCRdb D call of TRBD1. The germline V gene has CDR1 SGHRS and CDR2 YFSETQ. The CDR3 loop spans 13 amino acids. The CDR3: CASRTGTGNTIYF.

The chain has TRBV4-2 and TRBJ2-7; the TCRdb call, TRBD1, lacks DNA for checking. The CDR3 has 17 residues. Germline V gene sequence: CDR1 LGHNA, CDR2 YNFKEQ. The CDR3 sequence: CASSPNPGPENSYEQYF.